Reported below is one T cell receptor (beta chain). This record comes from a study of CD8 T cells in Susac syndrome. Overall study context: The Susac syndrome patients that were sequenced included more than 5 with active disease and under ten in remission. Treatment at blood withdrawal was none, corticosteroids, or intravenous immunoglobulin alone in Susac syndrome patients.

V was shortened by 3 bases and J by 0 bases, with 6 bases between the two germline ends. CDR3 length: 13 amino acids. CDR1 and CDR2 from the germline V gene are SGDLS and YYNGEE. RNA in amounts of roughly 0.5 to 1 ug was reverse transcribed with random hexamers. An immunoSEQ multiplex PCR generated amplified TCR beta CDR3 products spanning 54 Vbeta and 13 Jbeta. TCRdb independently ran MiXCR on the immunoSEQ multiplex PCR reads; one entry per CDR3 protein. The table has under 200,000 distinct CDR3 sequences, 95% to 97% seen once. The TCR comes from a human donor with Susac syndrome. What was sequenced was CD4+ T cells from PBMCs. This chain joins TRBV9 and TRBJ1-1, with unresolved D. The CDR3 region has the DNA TGTGCCAGCAGCGCCCAAATGAACACTGAAGCTTTCTTT. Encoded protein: CASSAQMNTEAFF.